Presented here are 8 T cell receptor beta chains from one specimen sequenced in a study of Graves' ophthalmopathy and Graves' hyperthyroidism. RNA served as the template for amplifying TCR beta CDR3 regions. Scientists carried out first-round RT-PCR using HTBI primers and then a second-round multiplex PCR. TCRdb fed the multiplex PCR reads into MiXCR, producing one record per CDR3 protein. The table includes 300,000 to 400,000 distinct CDR3 sequences, about a sixth detected once. Sequenced input: peripheral blood. These receptors all stem from an adult man with Graves' ophthalmopathy.

J is TRBJ2-7 and V is TRBV27; D may be TRBD2 (6 bases). Germline loops: CDR1 MNHEY, CDR2 SMNVEV (reference sequence). V gave up 4 bases and J gave up 3 bases, with 13 bases separating them. The CDR3 is 14 amino acids. The CDR3 DNA is TGTGCCAGCAGTTACCCGGGAGCTATCTACGAGCAGTACTTC. This codes for CASSYPGAIYEQYF.

The chain is built from TRBV11-2 and TRBJ2-7, with D uncertain. CDR1 is SGHAT, CDR2 FQNNGV, per germline. There are 13 residues in the CDR3. Trimming removed 5 bases from V and 5 bases from J, with 13 bases in between. The CDR3 loop is CASSAKMGHEQYF. The CDR3 DNA is TGTGCCAGCAGCGCAAAAATGGGCCACGAGCAGTACTTC.

This clonotype was recorded at least ten times. The genes are TRBV5-1 and TRBJ1-6, with 9 bases that match TRBD1. The CDR3 runs 15 residues. Germline CDR1 and CDR2: SGHRS and YFSETQ. J lost 9 bases, V lost 0 bases, and 4 bases had no gene match. The CDR3 reads CASSLGGQGFSPLHF. The CDR3 coding sequence is TGCGCCAGCAGCTTGGGGGGACAGGGATTTTCACCCCTCCACTTT.

This clonotype showed up many times. The chain carries TRBV11-2 and TRBJ1-5; D call uncertain. The germline V gene encodes CDR1 SGHAT and CDR2 FQNNGV. CDR3 length: 16 amino acids. Trimming removed 4 bases at V and 0 bases at J, with 13 bases between. This chain's CDR3 is CASSSETPYSNQPQHF. CDR3 coding DNA: TGTGCCAGCAGCTCAGAGACACCTTATAGCAATCAGCCCCAGCATTTT.

The chain links TRBV10-3 to TRBJ1-1; D might be TRBD1 (6 bases). Deletions cut 6 bases from V and 1 base from J, with 9 bases between. The CDR3 is 13 residues long. Germline V CDR1 and CDR2: ENHRY, SYGVKD. The CDR3 loop is CAIRPDRNTEAFF. CDR3 DNA sequence: TGTGCCATCAGACCGGACAGGAACACTGAAGCTTTCTTT.

The chain uses TRBV4-1 and TRBJ1-2, with a weak D call TRBD1 (6 bases). V dropped 0 bases and J dropped 6 bases, with 8 bases sitting between them. Germline V gene lookup returns CDR1 MGHRA and CDR2 YSYEKL. The CDR3 spans 13 residues. CDR3 DNA: TGCGCCAGCAGCCAAGACAGGGACAATGGCTACACCTTC. It codes for CASSQDRDNGYTF.

This clonotype was seen many times. The chain couples TRBV20-1 to TRBJ1-3; a possible D gene is TRBD1 (5 bases). Germline CDR1 DFQATT, CDR2 SNEGSKA (reference sequence). The CDR3 runs 15 residues. The V end lost 3 bases, the J end lost 3 bases, and 15 bases lay between the germline ends. As DNA, the CDR3 is TGCAGTGCTAGGAGCCCCGGGGGACGTGGAAACACCATATATTTT. Its translation: CSARSPGGRGNTIYF.

There are many counts of this clonotype. The DNA of the CDR3 is TGTGCCAGTAGTATGGCGGGTTTCAACGAGCAGTACTTC. It yields the protein CASSMAGFNEQYF. The rearrangement links TRBV19 to TRBJ2-7, with a possible D match to TRBD2 (5 bases). This CDR3 has 13 residues. CDR1 is LNHDA and CDR2 is SQIVND in the germline V gene (reference sequence). V was cut by 3 bases and J by 5 bases, with 11 bases left in between.